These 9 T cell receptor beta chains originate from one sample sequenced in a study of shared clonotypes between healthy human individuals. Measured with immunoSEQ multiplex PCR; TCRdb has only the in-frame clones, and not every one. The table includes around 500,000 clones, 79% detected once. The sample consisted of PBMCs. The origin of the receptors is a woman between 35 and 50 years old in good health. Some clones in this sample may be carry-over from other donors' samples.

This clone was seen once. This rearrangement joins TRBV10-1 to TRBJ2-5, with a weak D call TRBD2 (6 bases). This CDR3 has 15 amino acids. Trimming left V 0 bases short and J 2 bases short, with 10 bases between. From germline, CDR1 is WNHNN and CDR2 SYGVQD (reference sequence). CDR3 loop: CASSESTSGQETQYF. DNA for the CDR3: TGCGCCAGCAGTGAGTCGACCAGCGGGCAAGAGACCCAGTACTTC.

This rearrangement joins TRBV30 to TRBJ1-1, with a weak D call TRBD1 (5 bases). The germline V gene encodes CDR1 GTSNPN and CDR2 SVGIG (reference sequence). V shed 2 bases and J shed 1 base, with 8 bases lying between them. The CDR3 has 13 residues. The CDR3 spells CAWSKQENTEAFF. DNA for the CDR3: TGTGCCTGGAGTAAACAGGAGAACACTGAAGCTTTCTTT.

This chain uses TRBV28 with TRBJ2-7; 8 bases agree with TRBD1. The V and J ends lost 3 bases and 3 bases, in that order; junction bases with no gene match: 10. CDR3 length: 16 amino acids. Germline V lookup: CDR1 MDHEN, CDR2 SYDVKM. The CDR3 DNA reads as TGTGCCAGCAGTTTCGGAGGGACAGGTGATTACTACGAGCAGTACTTC. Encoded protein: CASSFGGTGDYYEQYF.

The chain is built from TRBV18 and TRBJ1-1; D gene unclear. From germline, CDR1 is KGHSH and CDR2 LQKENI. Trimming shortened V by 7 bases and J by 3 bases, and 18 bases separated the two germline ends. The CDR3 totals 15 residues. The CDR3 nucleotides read TGTGCCAGCTACTACGATTTCGGCTGGGACACTGAAGCTTTCTTT. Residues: CASYYDFGWDTEAFF. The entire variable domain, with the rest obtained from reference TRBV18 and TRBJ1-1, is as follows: NAGVMQNPRHLVRRRGQEARLRCSPMKGHSHVYWYRQLPEEGLKFMVYLQKENIIDESGMPKERFSAEFPKEGPSILRIQQVVRGDSAAYFCASYYDFGWDTEAFFGQGTRLTVV.

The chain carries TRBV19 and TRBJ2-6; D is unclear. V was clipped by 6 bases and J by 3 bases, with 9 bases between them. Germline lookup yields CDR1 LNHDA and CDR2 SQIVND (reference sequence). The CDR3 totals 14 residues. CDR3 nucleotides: TGTGCCAGTAGCCCCACTCGTGGGGCCAACGTCCTGACTTTC. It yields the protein CASSPTRGANVLTF.

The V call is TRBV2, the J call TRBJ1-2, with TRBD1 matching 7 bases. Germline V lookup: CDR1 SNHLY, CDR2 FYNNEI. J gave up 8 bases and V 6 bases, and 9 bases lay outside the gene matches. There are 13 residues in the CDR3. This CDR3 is CASRMDRSGGYTF. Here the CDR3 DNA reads TGTGCCAGCAGAATGGACAGGTCGGGAGGCTACACCTTC.

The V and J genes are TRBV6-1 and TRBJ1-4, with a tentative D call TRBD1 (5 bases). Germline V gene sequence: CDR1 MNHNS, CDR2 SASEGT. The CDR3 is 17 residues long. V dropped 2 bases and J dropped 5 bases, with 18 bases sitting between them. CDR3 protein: CASSEWGGVALNEKLFF. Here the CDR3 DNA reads TGTGCCAGCAGTGAATGGGGGGGAGTTGCCCTGAATGAAAAACTGTTTTTT.

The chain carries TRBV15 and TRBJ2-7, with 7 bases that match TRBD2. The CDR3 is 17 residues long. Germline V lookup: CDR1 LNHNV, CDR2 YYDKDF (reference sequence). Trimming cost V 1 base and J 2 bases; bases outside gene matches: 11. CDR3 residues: CATSRVGMAGLTYEQYF. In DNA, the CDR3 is TGTGCCACCAGCAGAGTGGGGATGGCGGGACTAACCTACGAGCAGTACTTC.

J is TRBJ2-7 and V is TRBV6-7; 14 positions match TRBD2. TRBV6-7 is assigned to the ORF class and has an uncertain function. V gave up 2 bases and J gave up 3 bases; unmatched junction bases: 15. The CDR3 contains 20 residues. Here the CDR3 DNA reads TGTGCCAGCAGTTACGAACGACTAGCGGGAGGGGGGCCTCTTTACTACGAGCAGTACTTC. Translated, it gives CASSYERLAGGGPLYYEQYF.